One T cell receptor (beta chain) is described in this entry. The target antigen is unknown. The sample is drawn from a study of cytomegalovirus exposure and HLA in healthy donors. Study-level findings and limits: An analysis that came later showed most CMV-associated TCR beta chains appearing HLA-restricted. A few CMV-associated chains were confirmed in vitro to be specific for CMV antigens. The dataset shows that most TCR sequences were rare, while some public TCRs occurred in many donors.

PCR amplification relied on 60 Vbeta primers (plus 13 Jbeta primers). TCRdb keeps only in-frame clones here, not all; method: immunoSEQ multiplex PCR. The sample includes some 150,000 clones, roughly 82% of them seen just once. This receptor was obtained from a male donor in good health and CMV-seronegative. The sample taken for sequencing was PBMCs.

The CDR3, as DNA: TGTGCCAGCAGCGTAGGGGGAAGGGGTGGGGAGACCCAGTACTTC. Its protein is CASSVGGRGGETQYF. V is TRBV9 and J is TRBJ2-5; D may be TRBD1 (5 bases). Trimming cost V 0 bases and J 5 bases, with 14 bases left between them. The CDR3 totals 15 residues. Germline lookup yields CDR1 SGDLS and CDR2 YYNGEE.